This T cell receptor (beta chain) was sequenced for a study of shared clonotypes between healthy human individuals. Study at large: Used for every donor were three CD4 naive, three CD4 memory, two CD8 naive and one CD8 memory plate. Study-level points and caveats: The generation probabilities recorded for non-shared clonotypes fell below those of clonotypes shared by all four donors.

Study processing details: ImmunoSEQ yielded junction-only sequences lacking quality scores, so filtering differed. Clones were sequenced by immunoSEQ multiplex PCR, and TCRdb holds only the in-frame ones, with some missing. V and J calls and clone size are those listed in that table; D and trimming were worked out from the DNA. The sample consists of 650,000 to 800,000 clones, about 90% of them appearing once. CD45RO-negative, CCR7-selected cells formed the naive CD8 fraction, which excluded terminally differentiated effector memory CD45RA+ cells. Nashville, Tennessee was home to all donors, each a Caucasian adult. Turning to this clone: Its matching antigen is unknown.

V was shortened by 4 bases and J by 7 bases, with 13 bases between the two germline ends. CDR1 is SGHAT, CDR2 FQNNGV, per germline. The CDR3 runs to 13 residues. Input material: naive CD8+ T cells sorted from blood. This sequence originates from a man aged 25 to 40 in good health. This rearrangement joins TRBV11-2 to TRBJ2-5; D ambiguous. CDR3 in DNA: TGTGCCAGCAGCTGGGTGCTCCCGGGGACCCAGTACTTC. Its protein is CASSWVLPGTQYF.